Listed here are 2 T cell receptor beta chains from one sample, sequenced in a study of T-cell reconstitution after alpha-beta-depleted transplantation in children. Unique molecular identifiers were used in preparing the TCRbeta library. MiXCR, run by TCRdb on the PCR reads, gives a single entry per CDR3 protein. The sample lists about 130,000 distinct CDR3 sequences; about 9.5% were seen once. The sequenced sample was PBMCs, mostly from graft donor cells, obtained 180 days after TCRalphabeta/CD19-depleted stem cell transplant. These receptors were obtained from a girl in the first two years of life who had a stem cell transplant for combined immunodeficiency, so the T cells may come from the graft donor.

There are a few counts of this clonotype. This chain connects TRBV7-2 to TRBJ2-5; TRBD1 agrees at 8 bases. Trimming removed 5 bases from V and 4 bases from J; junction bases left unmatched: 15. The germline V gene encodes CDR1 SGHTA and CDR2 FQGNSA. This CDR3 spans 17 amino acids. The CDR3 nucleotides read TGTGCCAGCAGCCCAAGCGCAGGGGGCGCGGGGAGAGAGACCCAGTACTTC. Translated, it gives CASSPSAGGAGRETQYF.

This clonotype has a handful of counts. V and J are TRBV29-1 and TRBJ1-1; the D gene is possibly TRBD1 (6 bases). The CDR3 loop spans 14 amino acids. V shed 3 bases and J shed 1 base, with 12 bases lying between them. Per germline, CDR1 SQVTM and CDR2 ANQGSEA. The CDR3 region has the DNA TGCAGCGTTGACGGGGACATACCGAACACTGAAGCTTTCTTT. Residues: CSVDGDIPNTEAFF. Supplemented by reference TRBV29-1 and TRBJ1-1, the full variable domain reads SAVISQKPSRDICQRGTSLTIQCQVDSQVTMMFWYRQQPGQSLTLIATANQGSEATYESGFVIDKFPISRPNLTFSTLTVSNMSPEDSSIYLCSVDGDIPNTEAFFGQGTRLTVV.